This passage covers 2 T cell receptor beta chains from one sample sequenced in a study of blood T cell repertoires in COVID-19 (dated by TCRdb to 2020 to 2021). Library preparation was by the immunoSEQ multiplex PCR assay. TCRdb holds this immuneACCESS table with in-frame rearrangements only. Some clones are missing; in checked studies, unresolved V genes explain under half, and the rest has no known cause. For this sample there are around 230,000 clones; 70% to 90% appear just once. The ten largest clones represent roughly 2.3% of the sample. Sequences were obtained from PBMCs or T cells enriched from blood (not recorded which). The receptor set was obtained from a woman aged 40-49 years with acute COVID-19.

The chain employs TRBV7-6 and TRBJ2-5, with D possibly matching TRBD2 (5 bases). V lost 5 bases and J lost 4, with 20 bases in between. Germline-derived CDR1 and CDR2 are SGHVS and FNYEAQ. The CDR3 contains 16 residues. The CDR3 loop is CASSPPGGWAGETQYF. Here the CDR3 DNA reads TGTGCCAGCAGCCCCCCTGGAGGCTGGGCGGGAGAGACCCAGTACTTC.

The chain uses TRBV2 and TRBJ2-4; no reliable D call. The length of the CDR3 is 16 residues. The V and J ends lost 5 bases and 0 bases respectively, with 14 bases between them. Germline assignment: CDR1 SNHLY and CDR2 FYNNEI. The CDR3 region is CASSPELSGAKNIQYF. CDR3 in DNA: TGTGCCAGCAGTCCGGAACTCTCAGGAGCCAAAAACATTCAGTACTTC. Together with reference TRBV2 and TRBJ2-4, the CDR3 gives the full variable domain: EPEVTQTPSHQVTQMGQEVILRCVPISNHLYFYWYRQILGQKVEFLVSFYNNEISEKSEIFDDQFSVERPDGSNFTLKIRSTKLEDSAMYFCASSPELSGAKNIQYFGAGTRLSVL.